Listed here are 28 T cell receptor beta chains from one sample, sequenced in a study of vaccination effects on CD4 cells after COVID-19. These receptors have no known antigen. TCRdb's table, derived via immunoSEQ multiplex PCR, lists solely in-frame clones and lacks some. The repertoire holds 25,000 to 30,000 clones, with around 80% as singletons. Expansion of antigen-specific CD4+ T cells with viral peptide pools was carried out by the ViraFEST assay before sequencing. When less than 11 days of culture had elapsed, CD4+ T cells were isolated. Participants got two doses of BNT162b2 or mRNA-1273 vaccine. The sequencing here drew on CD4+ T cells from PBMCs cultured with SARS-CoV-2 spike peptides, taken after COVID-19 vaccination. These receptors were collected from a human donor who received a COVID-19 vaccine. Some clones in this sample may be carry-over from other donors' samples.

This chain joins TRBV7-2 and TRBJ2-2; unclear D gene. Trimming removed 3 bases at V and 0 bases at J, with 8 bases between. The germline V gene has CDR1 SGHTA and CDR2 FQGNSA. There are 15 residues in the CDR3. The CDR3 nucleotides are TGTGCCAGCAGCTTTAGGGCAGCGAACACCGGGGAGCTGTTTTTT. Translation: CASSFRAANTGELFF.

This CDR3 reads CASSSRRSQETQYF. The CDR3 DNA sequence: TGTGCCAGCAGCAGCCGACGGAGTCAAGAGACCCAGTACTTC. This chain uses TRBV7-2 with TRBJ2-5, with no clear D. The V gene lost 5 bases and the J gene lost 2 bases, with 12 bases spanning the gap. The CDR3 sequence is 14 residues long. Germline V gives CDR1 SGHTA, CDR2 FQGNSA.

The rearrangement uses TRBV4-3 and TRBJ1-1; TRBD1 matches 7 bases. The CDR3 length is 12 residues. CDR1 and CDR2 from the germline V gene are LGHNA and YSLEER. Trimming cost V 4 bases and J 5 bases; bases outside gene matches: 1. In DNA, the CDR3 is TGCGCCAGCAGCCTGGACAGGACTGAAGCTTTCTTT. Its protein is CASSLDRTEAFF.

The chain uses TRBV4-3 and TRBJ1-1; D might be TRBD1 (6 bases). The CDR3 is 14 amino acids. CDR1 LGHNA and CDR2 YSLEER come from the germline V gene. V lost 3 bases and J 0 bases, leaving 8 bases between the germline ends. The chain's CDR3 is CASSQRDMNTEAFF. The CDR3 nucleotides are TGCGCCAGCAGCCAGCGGGACATGAACACTGAAGCTTTCTTT.

The CDR3 reads CAWSVVGARETQYF. The CDR3 nucleotides read TGTGCCTGGAGTGTAGTGGGGGCGCGGGAGACCCAGTACTTC. V usage is TRBV30 and J usage is TRBJ2-5; tentative D call: TRBD1 (6 bases). The germline gives CDR1 GTSNPN, CDR2 SVGIG (reference sequence). Trimming stripped 0 bases from V and 5 bases from J, with 13 bases between. CDR3 size: 14 residues.

The J gene is TRBJ1-1, the V gene TRBV28; perhaps TRBD1 as D (6 bases). V was pared by 7 bases and J by 1 base, with 16 bases between. The CDR3 spans 15 residues. The germline V gene encodes CDR1 MDHEN and CDR2 SYDVKM. The DNA for the CDR3 is TGTGCCAGCACCCCTGGTGGGACATGGAACACTGAAGCTTTCTTT. This sequence encodes CASTPGGTWNTEAFF.

V and J are TRBV5-1 and TRBJ1-4; D remains unclear. Germline loops: CDR1 SGHRS, CDR2 YFSETQ. The CDR3 is 14 amino acids. With 0 bases removed from V and 6 bases from J, the gap between germline ends came to 9 bases. CDR3 protein: CASSLGGGYEKLFF. The CDR3, as DNA: TGCGCCAGCAGCTTGGGTGGAGGGTATGAAAAACTGTTTTTT.

This clone was counted a single time. The V call is TRBV6-5, the J call TRBJ2-4; TRBD1 is a possible D gene (6 bases). This CDR3 contains 13 residues. Germline values: CDR1 MNHEY, CDR2 SVGAGI. Trimming took off 7 bases at V and 9 bases at J, with 16 bases between the two ends. In DNA form, the CDR3 reads TGTGCCAGCAACTACAGGGAAGGGAGCATTCAGTACTTC. Its protein product is CASNYREGSIQYF.

The chain is built from TRBV28 and TRBJ2-2, with 12 positions matching TRBD2. The CDR3 runs 18 residues. The V gene end was trimmed by 5 bases and the J gene end by 5 bases; junction bases not matched to a gene: 12. Germline V gives CDR1 MDHEN, CDR2 SYDVKM. CDR3 residues: CASSAAGLAGRRTGELFF. For the CDR3, the DNA is TGTGCCAGCAGTGCCGCCGGACTAGCGGGGAGAAGGACCGGGGAGCTGTTTTTT.

To note about this clone: This specimen includes other DNA sequences encoding the same CDR3. The V gene is TRBV28, the J gene TRBJ2-1, with D unresolved. Per germline, CDR1 MDHEN and CDR2 SYDVKM. The germline V and J ends were trimmed by 6 bases and 3 bases, with 6 bases remaining between them. The CDR3 has 12 residues. CDR3: CASSLSYNEQFF. The DNA of the CDR3 is TGTGCCAGCAGCTTAAGCTACAATGAGCAGTTCTTC.

J is TRBJ2-1 and V is TRBV6-5; D is undetermined. Trimming shortened V by 6 bases and J by 7 bases, and 19 bases separated the two germline ends. The CDR3 extends over 15 amino acids. Germline assignment: CDR1 MNHEY and CDR2 SVGAGI. CDR3 sequence (DNA): TGTGCCAGCAGCTACCGGACCGAAGCCGGGAATGAGCAGTTCTTC. This codes for CASSYRTEAGNEQFF.

The chain carries TRBV10-2 and TRBJ2-1; D gene uncertain. Germline CDR1 is WSHSY and CDR2 is SAAADI. V lost 8 bases and J 3 bases, leaving 5 bases between the germline ends. This CDR3 contains 11 residues. CDR3 in DNA: TGCGCCAGCGGAGACTACAATGAGCAGTTCTTC. This translates into CASGDYNEQFF.

This sequence joins TRBV4-1 and TRBJ1-4; D remains unclear. V shed 0 bases and J shed 10 bases, with 15 bases lying between them. There are 15 residues in the CDR3. The germline gives CDR1 MGHRA, CDR2 YSYEKL. DNA for the CDR3: TGCGCCAGCAGCCAAGATCGGGGAGGGTTCGGAAAACTGTTTTTT. Its translation is CASSQDRGGFGKLFF.

The chain links TRBV5-4 to TRBJ2-7; D gene ambiguous. CDR1 and CDR2 (germline): SGHNT, YYREEE (reference sequence). This CDR3 has 13 amino acids. Trimming stripped 2 bases from V and 0 bases from J, with 6 bases between. CDR3 sequence reads: CASSFESSYEQYV. CDR3 in DNA: TGTGCCAGCAGCTTCGAAAGCTCCTACGAGCAGTACGTC.

This clone was picked up a small number of times. The J gene is TRBJ1-5, the V gene TRBV2, with D possibly matching TRBD1 (5 bases). The CDR3 has 13 residues. V lost 8 bases, J lost 3 bases, and 11 bases lay in between. Germline V CDR1 and CDR2: SNHLY, FYNNEI. DNA for the CDR3: TGTGCCAGCGAAACAGGACCCAATCAGCCCCAGCATTTT. This sequence encodes CASETGPNQPQHF.

This clone was observed a handful of times. This rearrangement joins TRBV18 to TRBJ1-1; a weak D match, TRBD1 (6 bases). V was shortened by 6 bases and J by 4 bases, with 12 bases between the two germline ends. CDR3 length: 13 residues. CDR1 and CDR2 from the germline V gene are KGHSH and LQKENI. CDR3 loop: CASSQRGITEAFF. CDR3 sequence (DNA): TGTGCCAGCTCTCAAAGGGGGATCACTGAAGCTTTCTTT. The full variable domain, completed using reference TRBV18 and TRBJ1-1, is NAGVMQNPRHLVRRRGQEARLRCSPMKGHSHVYWYRQLPEEGLKFMVYLQKENIIDESGMPKERFSAEFPKEGPSILRIQQVVRGDSAAYFCASSQRGITEAFFGQGTRLTVV.

The J gene is TRBJ2-7, the V gene TRBV7-2; TRBD2 might be the D (7 bases). Germline CDR1 is SGHTA and CDR2 is FQGNSA. Trimming took off 0 bases at V and 6 bases at J, with 12 bases between the two ends. There are 14 residues in the CDR3. The CDR3 sequence is CASSLALRGAEQYV. CDR3 nucleotide sequence: TGTGCCAGCAGCTTAGCGCTTCGGGGGGCCGAGCAGTACGTC.

The rearrangement uses TRBV6-5 and TRBJ2-7, with D perhaps matching TRBD1 (5 bases). V was clipped by 6 bases and J by 8 bases, with 14 bases between them. The CDR3 totals 12 residues. Germline V CDR1 and CDR2: MNHEY, SVGAGI. CDR3 nucleotide sequence: TGTGCCAGCAGCCCCGACAGTGTCAAGCAGTACGTC. This translates into CASSPDSVKQYV.

The rearrangement uses TRBV15 and TRBJ1-1; D unclear. V lost 0 bases to trimming and J lost 5 bases, with 7 bases between them. CDR1 and CDR2 from the germline V gene are LNHNV and YYDKDF (reference sequence). The CDR3 is 13 residues long. CDR3 amino acids: CATSRDPGTEAFF. The CDR3 DNA sequence: TGTGCCACCAGCAGAGATCCGGGTACTGAAGCTTTCTTT. The full variable domain, rest sourced from reference TRBV15 and TRBJ1-1, is DAMVIQNPRYQVTQFGKPVTLSCSQTLNHNVMYWYQQKSSQAPKLLFHYYDKDFNNEADTPDNFQSRRPNTSFCFLDIRSPGLGDTAMYLCATSRDPGTEAFFGQGTRLTVV.

The chain employs TRBV18 and TRBJ2-5, with TRBD1 matching 7 bases. Unmatched junction bases numbered 5, after V lost 5 bases and J lost 8 bases. The germline V gene has CDR1 KGHSH and CDR2 LQKENI. This CDR3 is 12 amino acids long. CDR3 sequence reads: CASSTGTATQYF. CDR3 coding DNA: TGTGCCAGCTCAACCGGGACAGCAACCCAGTACTTC.

The rearrangement links TRBV5-5 to TRBJ1-1; 9 bases are a match to TRBD1. The germline V gene encodes CDR1 SGHKS and CDR2 YYEKEE (reference sequence). Trimming cost V 4 bases and J 1 base; bases outside gene matches: 11. The CDR3 loop spans 17 amino acids. CDR3 residues: CASSRPPGQGGNTEAFF. In DNA form, the CDR3 reads TGTGCCAGCAGCCGACCGCCGGGACAGGGAGGGAACACTGAAGCTTTCTTT.

The genes are TRBV30 and TRBJ1-1, with D maybe TRBD1 (5 bases). V gave up 5 bases and J gave up 1 base, with 17 bases separating them. The germline gives CDR1 GTSNPN, CDR2 SVGIG (reference sequence). The CDR3 runs 15 residues. The CDR3 sequence: CAWAGPSVSNTEAFF. CDR3 DNA sequence: TGTGCCTGGGCGGGACCGTCCGTTTCGAACACTGAAGCTTTCTTT.

The chain joins TRBV6-5 to TRBJ2-7; tentatively, D is TRBD1 (6 bases). This CDR3 comprises 15 residues. Germline values: CDR1 MNHEY, CDR2 SVGAGI. V was shortened by 6 bases and J by 4 bases, with 19 bases between the two germline ends. Written as DNA, the CDR3 is TGTGCCAGCAGACTCGAGGGACATAGAATATACGAGCAGTACGTC. Its protein product is CASRLEGHRIYEQYV.

This clone has just a few counts. V usage is TRBV7-9 and J usage is TRBJ2-3; D may match TRBD1 or TRBD2 (5 bases each). V was cut by 2 bases and J by 5 bases, with 20 bases left in between. This CDR3 spans 17 amino acids. Germline V lookup: CDR1 SEHNR, CDR2 FQNEAQ (reference sequence). CDR3 in DNA: TGTGCCAGCAGCTTAAGAGGAAGCGGCAGGGTGGGAGATACGCAGTATTTT. Its protein product is CASSLRGSGRVGDTQYF.

This chain uses TRBV5-1 with TRBJ1-2, with 9 bases that match TRBD1. This CDR3 has 16 amino acids. Germline CDR1 is SGHRS and CDR2 is YFSETQ. With V trimmed by 4 bases and J by 8 bases, 15 bases remained unmatched. The chain's CDR3 is CASSTRTPGQGHGYTF. The CDR3 DNA reads as TGCGCCAGCAGCACCAGAACACCGGGACAGGGTCACGGCTACACCTTC.

The chain employs TRBV5-1 and TRBJ2-3, with D possibly matching TRBD2 (6 bases). Trimming left V 4 bases short and J 5 bases short, with 11 bases between. CDR3 length: 13 residues. Germline CDR1 is SGHRS and CDR2 is YFSETQ. This CDR3 is CASSPGLGDTQYF. In DNA form, the CDR3 reads TGCGCCAGCAGCCCGGGACTTGGAGATACGCAGTATTTT.

The chain has TRBV11-1 and TRBJ2-1; D may be TRBD2 (5 bases). The CDR3 is 15 amino acids. From germline, CDR1 is SGHAT and CDR2 FQDESV (reference sequence). Trimming left V 5 bases short and J 4 bases short, with 15 bases between. The CDR3 spells CASSPRGGGYNEQFF. Here the CDR3 DNA reads TGTGCCAGCAGCCCCCGGGGTGGAGGATACAATGAGCAGTTCTTC. The full variable domain, completed using reference TRBV11-1 and TRBJ2-1, is EAEVAQSPRYKITEKSQAVAFWCDPISGHATLYWYRQILGQGPELLVQFQDESVVDDSQLPKDRFSAERLKGVDSTLKIQPAELGDSAMYLCASSPRGGGYNEQFFGPGTRLTVL.

This clone was counted between two and nine times. The gene calls are TRBV29-1 and TRBJ2-3; TRBD1 matches 7 bases. The V gene end was trimmed by 6 bases and the J gene end by 2 bases; junction bases not matched to a gene: 5. CDR3 length: 13 amino acids. CDR1 is SQVTM, CDR2 ANQGSEA, per germline. The CDR3: CSVAGGDTDTQYF. The CDR3 bases are TGCAGCGTCGCAGGGGGAGACACAGATACGCAGTATTTT.